The entry that follows covers one TCR beta chain sequence. Its specificity is unknown. TCRdb processed the RT-PCR reads anew with MiXCR; each CDR3 protein has one entry. The sample includes hundreds of thousands of distinct CDR3 sequences, over 9.5% of them seen just once. This sample stems from a study of response to subunit inactivated influenza vaccine. Study-level results: The study's authors posited that every seasonal influenza vaccination enlists few new T cells.

This specimen was PBMCs from blood, taken on the day of vaccination. The source of this sequence is a man aged 50 to 59 who received an inactivated influenza vaccine.

CDR3 nucleotides: TGTGCCAGCAGCTTACGCCCCTCCAGGGGGGCCTACAATGAGCAGTTCTTC. Translated: CASSLRPSRGAYNEQFF. The genes are TRBV7-2 and TRBJ2-1, with D possibly TRBD1 on 7 matching bases. Germline V gene data show CDR1 as SGHTA and CDR2 as FQGNSA. The CDR3 consists of 17 residues. Trimming stripped 2 bases from V and 2 bases from J, with 16 bases between.